These T cell receptor beta chains were read from a single sample in a study of blood T cell repertoires in COVID-19. TCRdb's table, derived via immunoSEQ multiplex PCR, lists solely in-frame clones and lacks some. This sample has fewer than 500,000 clones; around 90% occur once, and the top ten carry 0.7% to 0.85%. The sequenced material came from peripheral blood. All receptors derive from a man between 18 and 29 years old with COVID-19, enrolled during active disease. The CDR3 runs from the conserved cysteine through the conserved F or W. A D gene is named only where the DNA matches it firmly. Clone size, where shown, is once, few, many, or a class for clones that have expanded.

D gene	clone size	V gene	J gene	CDR3 protein	CDR3 DNA
-	once	TRBV29-1	TRBJ1-1	CSAGGRKIGAFF	TGCAGCGCCGGGGGACGGAAGATTGGAGCTTTCTTT
TRBD2	-	TRBV9	TRBJ2-7	CASSVGLAGGKPYEQYF	TGTGCCAGCAGCGTAGGTCTGGCGGGGGGGAAGCCCTACGAGCAGTACTTC
TRBD1	-	TRBV9	TRBJ2-3	CASSVAYGQAEDTQYF	TGTGCCAGCAGCGTGGCGTATGGACAGGCGGAAGATACGCAGTATTTT
TRBD2	-	TRBV18	TRBJ2-5	CASSLASGTQETQYF	TGTGCCAGCTCATTGGCTAGCGGAACCCAAGAGACCCAGTACTTC
-	-	TRBV11-1	TRBJ2-3	CASSLRGGTDTQYF	TGTGCCAGCAGCTTAAGGGGAGGAACAGATACGCAGTATTTT
TRBD1	-	TRBV6-6	TRBJ2-4	CASSYSGQGNIQYF	TGTGCCAGCAGTTACTCAGGACAGGGGAACATTCAGTACTTC
-	once	TRBV13	TRBJ1-6	CASSLNRVNSPLHF	TGTGCCAGCAGCTTGAACAGGGTTAATTCACCCCTCCACTTT
-	-	TRBV12-3/TRBV12-4	TRBJ2-3	CASSLARVDTQYF	TGTGCCAGCAGTTTAGCGCGGGTAGATACGCAGTATTTT
-	-	TRBV27	TRBJ1-6	CASSPHQGNSPLHF	TGTGCCAGCAGCCCCCACCAGGGGAATTCACCCCTCCACTTT
TRBD2	-	TRBV24-1	TRBJ2-3	CATQTTSGTDTQYF	TGTGCCACCCAAACGACTAGCGGCACAGATACGCAGTATTTT
TRBD1	-	TRBV7-9	TRBJ1-2	CASSSLDRVRGYTF	TGTGCCAGCAGCTCCCTCGACAGGGTTCGAGGCTACACCTTC
TRBD2	-	TRBV5-4	TRBJ2-7	CASRQLAGGRVYEQYF	TGTGCCAGCAGACAACTAGCGGGGGGGCGAGTATACGAGCAGTACTTC
TRBD1	-	TRBV11-2	TRBJ1-2	CASSLGTGGLGYTF	TGTGCCAGCAGCTTAGGGACAGGGGGCCTTGGCTACACCTTC
TRBD2	-	TRBV18	TRBJ2-5	CASSPPPGGETQYF	TGTGCCAGCTCACCCCCGCCGGGAGGCGAGACCCAGTACTTC
TRBD1	-	TRBV11-2	TRBJ2-5	CASSLGDRAGGLKTQYF	TGTGCCAGCAGCTTAGGAGACAGGGCAGGGGGCTTAAAGACCCAGTACTTC
TRBD1	once	TRBV5-8	TRBJ2-2	CASSKQGENTGELFF	TGTGCCAGCAGTAAACAGGGGGAGAACACCGGGGAGCTGTTTTTT
-	-	TRBV11-2	TRBJ2-2	CASSFLPKRELFF	TGTGCCAGCAGCTTCCTACCCAAGAGGGAGCTGTTTTTT
-	-	TRBV6-6	TRBJ1-2	CASSYSDSMVGGYTF	TGTGCCAGCAGTTATTCCGACAGTATGGTGGGGGGCTACACCTTC
-	-	TRBV12-3/TRBV12-4	TRBJ1-2	CASSPGEGRGYTF	TGTGCCAGCAGTCCCGGGGAGGGGCGGGGCTACACCTTC
TRBD2	few	TRBV7-9	TRBJ2-7	CASSSPSGGNYEQYF	TGTGCCAGCAGCTCTCCTAGCGGGGGGAACTACGAGCAGTACTTC
TRBD2	once	TRBV2	TRBJ2-1	CASGGTSGYVEQFF	TGTGCCAGCGGCGGGACTAGCGGTTATGTTGAGCAGTTCTTC
-	-	TRBV6-5	TRBJ2-4	CASSYSLSTVNIQYF	TGTGCCAGCAGTTACTCGTTATCGACAGTAAACATTCAGTACTTC
TRBD1	-	TRBV6-5	TRBJ1-2	CASRRGTGRSYGYTF	TGTGCCAGCAGAAGGGGGACAGGGAGGTCCTATGGCTACACCTTC
TRBD2	once	TRBV27	TRBJ2-1	CASALGLAGVGQFF	TGTGCCAGCGCACTTGGGCTAGCGGGAGTGGGGCAGTTCTTC
TRBD1	-	TRBV6-5	TRBJ1-5	CASSYTGQGAPQHF	TGTGCCAGCAGTTACACGGGACAGGGGGCCCCCCAGCATTTT
TRBD2	-	TRBV12-5	TRBJ2-7	CASGSAGTSLYEQYF	TGTGCTAGTGGTTCCGCCGGGACTAGCTTATACGAGCAGTACTTC
-	-	TRBV4-1	TRBJ1-2	CASSQAAGMGEQEYGYTF	TGCGCCAGCAGCCAAGCCGCGGGAATGGGAGAGCAGGAGTATGGCTACACCTTC
-	once	TRBV2	TRBJ1-2	CASSPTGGGYTF	TGTGCCAGCAGCCCGACAGGCGGGGGCTACACCTTC
-	-	TRBV9	TRBJ2-2	CASSVGSRVPGELFF	TGTGCCAGCAGCGTAGGGTCCAGGGTCCCCGGGGAGCTGTTTTTT
-	-	TRBV2	TRBJ2-1	CASSGSLYNEQFF	TGTGCCAGCAGTGGTAGCCTCTACAATGAGCAGTTCTTC
TRBD1	-	TRBV24-1	TRBJ2-7	CATSDCSTGGSYEQYF	TGTGCCACCAGTGATTGCTCGACAGGGGGATCCTACGAGCAGTACTTC
-	once	TRBV6-1	TRBJ2-7	CASSEAFSMSSYEQYF	TGTGCCAGCAGTGAAGCGTTTTCCATGAGCTCCTACGAGCAGTACTTC
TRBD2	-	TRBV11-2	TRBJ2-5	CASSLRTSATQYF	TGTGCCAGCAGCTTAAGGACTAGCGCGACCCAGTACTTC
-	-	TRBV7-2	TRBJ1-1	CASSLDTGGSTEAFF	TGTGCCAGCAGCTTAGATACGGGGGGGAGCACTGAAGCTTTCTTT
-	-	TRBV11-1	TRBJ2-5	CASSLAAGPGETQYF	TGTGCCAGCAGCTTAGCGGCGGGGCCAGGGGAGACCCAGTACTTC
TRBD1	-	TRBV5-1	TRBJ2-5	CASRNVQGEETQYF	TGCGCCAGCAGAAATGTCCAGGGGGAAGAGACCCAGTACTTC
TRBD1	-	TRBV6-5	TRBJ1-3	CASRPPGQSGNTIYF	TGTGCCAGCAGACCCCCGGGACAGTCTGGAAACACCATATATTTT
TRBD1	-	TRBV19	TRBJ2-1	CASSIGDRGLHEQFF	TGTGCCAGTAGTATCGGAGACAGGGGGCTTCATGAGCAGTTCTTC
TRBD1	-	TRBV29-1	TRBJ2-2	CSVAPRTGTGELFF	TGCAGCGTTGCCCCCCGGACAGGCACCGGGGAGCTGTTTTTT
TRBD1	once	TRBV5-6	TRBJ2-2	CASSPRDRETGELFF	TGTGCCAGCAGCCCCCGGGACAGGGAAACCGGGGAGCTGTTTTTT
TRBD2	-	TRBV18	TRBJ2-1	CASSPTGTRRDNEQFF	TGTGCCAGCTCACCAACCGGGACTAGAAGGGACAATGAGCAGTTCTTC
TRBD2	-	TRBV15	TRBJ2-6	CATSRGLAGTGANVLTF	TGTGCCACCAGCAGAGGACTAGCGGGAACTGGGGCCAACGTCCTGACTTTC
TRBD2	once	TRBV10-3	TRBJ2-1	CAISGPLAGGPDNEQFF	TGTGCCATCAGTGGACCATTGGCGGGGGGGCCGGACAATGAGCAGTTCTTC
-	-	TRBV5-5	TRBJ1-1	CASSLRGYTEAFF	TGTGCCAGCAGCTTGCGGGGTTACACTGAAGCTTTCTTT